The 2 T cell receptor beta chains presented below share a single source sample, sequenced in a study of cytomegalovirus exposure and HLA in healthy donors. Primers included in the PCR were 60 Vbeta and 13 Jbeta primers. Clones were sequenced by immunoSEQ multiplex PCR, and TCRdb holds only the in-frame ones, with some missing. The table shows roughly 260,000 clones, with approximately 85% occurring only once. The source material was PBMCs. These receptor sequences come from a woman in her thirties or forties in good health and CMV-seropositive.

This sequence joins TRBV9 and TRBJ1-1; no firm D call. V lost 4 bases and J 1 base, leaving 14 bases between the germline ends. CDR1 is SGDLS, CDR2 YYNGEE, per germline. The CDR3 totals 15 residues. The CDR3 is CASSPRDNPNTEAFF. In DNA, the CDR3 is TGTGCCAGCAGCCCCCGCGATAACCCGAACACTGAAGCTTTCTTT.

The genes are TRBV9 and TRBJ1-2; D call uncertain. Trimming cost V 0 bases and J 1 base, with 7 bases left between them. CDR1 is SGDLS, CDR2 YYNGEE, per germline. CDR3 length: 14 residues. The CDR3 sequence is CASSVGGINYGYTF. The CDR3 DNA is TGTGCCAGCAGCGTAGGAGGGATTAACTATGGCTACACCTTC.